Listed here are 25 T cell receptor beta chains from one sample, sequenced in a study of shared clonotypes between healthy human individuals. The assay was immunoSEQ multiplex PCR, and TCRdb's table has in-frame clones only and misses some. The sample has 450,000 or so clones, roughly 80% seen once. Sequencing was performed on PBMCs. These receptor sequences come from a woman aged 40-49 years in good health. Some clones in this sample may be carry-over from other donors' samples.

The chain couples TRBV10-2 to TRBJ2-5, with TRBD1 matching 9 bases. This CDR3 contains 15 residues. With V trimmed by 8 bases and J by 5 bases, 12 bases remained unmatched. Germline lookup yields CDR1 WSHSY and CDR2 SAAADI. CDR3: CASSSKTGGEETQYF. The DNA of the CDR3 is TGCGCCAGCTCTTCCAAGACAGGGGGAGAGGAGACCCAGTACTTC.

This clone appeared once. This chain links TRBV4-2 with TRBJ1-4; D may be TRBD1 (5 bases). The CDR3 totals 19 residues. Per the germline V gene, CDR1 is LGHNA and CDR2 is YNFKEQ. V was clipped by 0 bases and J by 0 bases, with 17 bases between them. The DNA for the CDR3 is TGTGCCAGCAGCCAAGATGTAGTACAGGTCAATGCAACTAATGAAAAACTGTTTTTT. Its translation is CASSQDVVQVNATNEKLFF.

This sequence joins TRBV9 and TRBJ2-5, with 8 bases lining up with TRBD2. Germline V CDR1 and CDR2: SGDLS, YYNGEE. The CDR3 consists of 17 residues. V shed 0 bases and J 5 bases; nucleotides not matched to a gene: 12. This chain's CDR3 is CASSVVGTSGRRETQYF. In DNA, the CDR3 is TGTGCCAGCAGCGTAGTGGGGACTAGTGGGCGTAGGGAGACCCAGTACTTC.

The chain couples TRBV30 to TRBJ2-7, with 8 nucleotides matching TRBD2. Trimming cost V 2 bases and J 4 bases; bases outside gene matches: 7. CDR1 and CDR2 (germline): GTSNPN, SVGIG (reference sequence). The CDR3 sequence is 14 residues long. The CDR3 region has the DNA TGTGCCTGGAGTAACCCTGGGACTAGATACGAGCAGTACTTC. Residues: CAWSNPGTRYEQYF.

The chain couples TRBV6-5 to TRBJ1-1; D not resolved. This CDR3 comprises 13 residues. Germline lookup yields CDR1 MNHEY and CDR2 SVGAGI. V was clipped by 3 bases and J by 4 bases, with 9 bases between them. As DNA, the CDR3 is TGTGCCAGCAGTTATGGTGTCATCACTGAAGCTTTCTTT. Protein: CASSYGVITEAFF.

This clone has more than one count but fewer than ten. The genes are TRBV14 and TRBJ2-1; 7 bases line up with TRBD1. Germline CDR1 is SGHDN and CDR2 is FVKESK. This CDR3 contains 16 residues. V lost 4 bases, J lost 3 bases, and 9 bases stayed unmatched. CDR3 residues: CASSRDGTDFYNEQFF. Written as DNA, the CDR3 is TGTGCCAGCAGCCGAGACGGGACAGACTTCTACAATGAGCAGTTCTTC. Looking up the rest from reference TRBV14 and TRBJ2-1 gives the full variable domain: EAGVTQFPSHSVIEKGQTVTLRCDPISGHDNLYWYRRVMGKEIKFLLHFVKESKQDESGMPNNRFLAERTGGTYSTLKVQPAELEDSGVYFCASSRDGTDFYNEQFFGPGTRLTVL.

This chain joins TRBV5-6 and TRBJ1-6, with 10 bases lining up with TRBD1. The trim removed 3 bases at V and 8 bases at J, leaving 8 bases unmatched. CDR3 length equals 16 residues. Germline V gives CDR1 SGHDT, CDR2 YYEEEE. As DNA, the CDR3 is TGTGCCAGCAGCTACTGGACAGGGGGTTGGTATTCACCCCTCCACTTT. This sequence encodes CASSYWTGGWYSPLHF.

The J gene is TRBJ1-2, the V gene TRBV12-5; no reliable D call. Germline V gene data show CDR1 as LGHNT and CDR2 as FRNRAP. This CDR3 is 13 amino acids long. V shed 7 bases and J shed 1 base, with 10 bases lying between them. CDR3 sequence: CASARGLNYGYTF. DNA of the CDR3: TGTGCTAGTGCCCGAGGGCTTAACTATGGCTACACCTTC.

The chain couples TRBV6-1 to TRBJ2-2; maybe TRBD1 (6 bases). The CDR3 loop spans 12 amino acids. V was clipped by 6 bases and J by 6 bases, with 8 bases between them. CDR1 and CDR2 (germline): MNHNS, SASEGT. CDR3 loop: CASRGQPGELFF. The CDR3 DNA follows: TGTGCCAGCAGAGGACAGCCCGGGGAGCTGTTTTTT.

There are a few counts of this clone. A read error may explain this, as a much larger clone is one base away. Within the sample, other DNA sequences also encode this same CDR3. V usage is TRBV29-1 and J usage is TRBJ1-3, with D tentatively TRBD1 (5 bases). CDR1 SQVTM and CDR2 ANQGSEA come from the germline V gene. CDR3 length: 14 residues. This chain's CDR3 is CSVEGSGSGNTIYF. In nucleotides, the CDR3 is TGCAGCGTCGAAGGGTCAGGGTCTGGAAACACCATATATTTT.

This chain links TRBV27 with TRBJ2-5; 8 bases are shared with TRBD2. V was pared by 5 bases and J by 4 bases, with 9 bases of the junction left unmatched. Per germline, CDR1 MNHEY and CDR2 SMNVEV (reference sequence). CDR3 size: 15 residues. In nucleotides, the CDR3 is TGTGCCAGCAGTCCGGGGACTAGGGGGGCAGAGACCCAGTACTTC. Translation: CASSPGTRGAETQYF.

The genes are TRBV5-1 and TRBJ2-7; 10 nucleotides align to TRBD2. Germline lookup yields CDR1 SGHRS and CDR2 YFSETQ. Trimming removed 0 bases from V and 3 bases from J; junction bases left unmatched: 3. This CDR3 region has 15 residues. The CDR3 sequence is CASSLELAGLYEQYF. As DNA, the CDR3 is TGCGCCAGCAGCTTGGAACTAGCGGGACTCTACGAGCAGTACTTC.

J is TRBJ1-5 and V is TRBV10-2; possibly TRBD1 for D (5 bases). V was cut by 0 bases and J by 5 bases, with 11 bases left in between. CDR1 and CDR2 from the germline V gene are WSHSY and SAAADI. The CDR3 loop spans 15 amino acids. CDR3 amino acids: CASSESGWGYQPQHF. CDR3 nucleotide sequence: TGCGCCAGCAGTGAGTCCGGGTGGGGGTATCAGCCCCAGCATTTT.

The chain combines TRBV7-2 with TRBJ1-4; 7 bases are shared with TRBD1. Trimming removed 1 base from V and 1 base from J; junction bases left unmatched: 3. Germline loops: CDR1 SGHTA, CDR2 FQGNSA. The CDR3 extends over 16 amino acids. CDR3 sequence: CASSLDRTGTNEKLFF. In DNA form, the CDR3 reads TGTGCCAGCAGCTTAGACAGGACAGGAACTAATGAAAAACTGTTTTTT.

The chain has TRBV5-1 and TRBJ1-1, with 7 bases that match TRBD1. The CDR3 has 15 amino acids. Looked up from germline, CDR1 is SGHRS and CDR2 is YFSETQ. The junction had 7 bases not matched to a gene; V was cut back by 3 bases and J by 2 bases. The CDR3 here is CASSYPGQLNTEAFF. The CDR3 DNA reads as TGCGCCAGCAGCTACCCGGGACAGCTAAACACTGAAGCTTTCTTT.

This chain joins TRBV5-1 and TRBJ2-1; D might be TRBD2 (6 bases). Germline loops: CDR1 SGHRS, CDR2 YFSETQ. Trimming cost V 4 bases and J 8 bases, with 19 bases left between them. There are 15 residues in the CDR3. The CDR3 sequence: CASSTGTLGIDEQFF. CDR3 nucleotides: TGCGCCAGCAGCACCGGGACTCTCGGCATCGATGAGCAGTTCTTC.

The CDR3 coding sequence is TGTGCCAGCAGTGTTACGCGGGACACCGGGGAGCTGTTTTTT. It is translated as CASSVTRDTGELFF. The chain has TRBV2 and TRBJ2-2, with D possibly being TRBD2 (5 bases). V was clipped by 4 bases and J by 3 bases, with 9 bases between them. This CDR3 comprises 14 residues. Germline lookup yields CDR1 SNHLY and CDR2 FYNNEI.

The chain recombines TRBV6-1 with TRBJ2-7; the match to TRBD2 covers 8 bases. The germline V gene has CDR1 MNHNS and CDR2 SASEGT. The CDR3 is 18 amino acids. V shed 0 bases, J shed 1 base, and the junction held 11 bases outside the gene matches. The CDR3 here is CASSEAGSGIIFSYEQYF. DNA of the CDR3: TGTGCCAGCAGTGAAGCTGGTAGCGGGATCATTTTTTCCTACGAGCAGTACTTC.

The chain links TRBV6-1 to TRBJ2-7; tentatively, D is TRBD2 (6 bases). V dropped 4 bases and J dropped 3 bases, with 16 bases sitting between them. Germline V CDR1 and CDR2: MNHNS, SASEGT. This CDR3 has 15 amino acids. CDR3 region: CASSVNLGEDYEQYF. The CDR3 DNA reads TGTGCCAGCAGTGTTAATTTGGGGGAGGACTACGAGCAGTACTTC.

There are many counts of this clone. The same CDR3 also results from other DNA sequences found in this sample. DNA for the CDR3: TGTGCCAGCAGCTTGGAGGAGGGGGCGAGGAAGACCCAGTACTTC. Protein product: CASSLEEGARKTQYF. This rearrangement joins TRBV5-4 to TRBJ2-5; D is possibly TRBD1 (7 bases). The CDR3 spans 15 residues. With 0 bases removed from V and 6 bases from J, the gap between germline ends came to 15 bases. Germline CDR1 reads SGHNT; CDR2 reads YYREEE (reference sequence).

The V call is TRBV2, the J call TRBJ2-5; the D gene is possibly TRBD1 (6 bases). The CDR3 runs to 14 residues. CDR1 SNHLY and CDR2 FYNNEI come from the germline V gene. The germline V and J ends were trimmed by 6 bases and 2 bases, with 13 bases remaining between them. The CDR3 spells CASRGARGQETQYF. CDR3 DNA sequence: TGTGCCAGCAGGGGGGCAAGGGGGCAAGAGACCCAGTACTTC.

V usage is TRBV7-2 and J usage is TRBJ1-3, with a tentative D call TRBD1 (6 bases). Per the germline V gene, CDR1 is SGHTA and CDR2 is FQGNSA. V gave up 5 bases and J gave up 2 bases, with 10 bases separating them. This CDR3 has 14 residues. CDR3 in amino acids: CASSLRDTGNTIYF. The CDR3 DNA follows: TGTGCCAGCAGCCTCCGGGACACTGGAAACACCATATATTTT. Full variable domain (missing parts from reference TRBV7-2 and TRBJ1-3): GAGVSQSPSNKVTEKGKDVELRCDPISGHTALYWYRQSLGQGLEFLIYFQGNSAPDKSGLPSDRFSAERTGGSVSTLTIQRTQQEDSAVYLCASSLRDTGNTIYFGEGSWLTVV.

This clone showed up many times. J is TRBJ1-5 and V is TRBV30; D not resolved. The CDR3 is 9 amino acids. Trimming removed 3 bases at V and 8 bases at J, with 2 bases between. CDR1 and CDR2 (germline): GTSNPN, SVGIG (reference sequence). This chain's CDR3 is CAWREPQHF. The DNA for the CDR3 is TGTGCCTGGAGGGAGCCCCAGCATTTT.

This clone has only one observation. The chain combines TRBV19 with TRBJ2-1; unclear D gene. Between the trimmed V and J ends, which lost 5 bases and 8 bases, there was a span of 19 bases. Germline CDR1 is LNHDA and CDR2 is SQIVND (reference sequence). This CDR3 region has 15 residues. CDR3 residues: CASSPPLSRVDEQFF. CDR3 DNA: TGTGCCAGTAGTCCCCCCCTCTCGAGAGTGGATGAGCAGTTCTTC.

The gene calls are TRBV30 and TRBJ1-3; D is ambiguous. The length of the CDR3 is 15 residues. Trimming removed 0 bases from V and 3 bases from J, with 12 bases in between. Per germline, CDR1 GTSNPN and CDR2 SVGIG (reference sequence). Written as DNA, the CDR3 is TGTGCCTGGAGTGTACTATCTGCGGTTGGAAACACCATATATTTT. It encodes CAWSVLSAVGNTIYF.